Below are 25 T cell receptor beta chains sequenced from a single sample in a study of regulatory T cells in long-lasting Graves disease. HTBI primers from iRepertoire and Arm-PCR of CDR3 regions yielded the TCR beta libraries. TCRdb processed the multiplex PCR reads anew with MiXCR; each CDR3 protein has one entry. There are approximately 560,000 distinct CDR3 sequences in the sample; 16% occur only once, and 12% lies in the top ten. As for time point: newly diagnosed GD, antithyroid drugs for less than 3 months. PBMCs provided the RNA from which the TCR library was made. These same data were also listed under a study on T cells in Graves' hyperthyroidism and ophthalmopathy.

The input for sequencing was peripheral blood mononuclear cells (PBMCs), taken at new diagnosis, from a patient treated with antithyroid drugs. Receptor source: a young man with Graves disease.

In its sample, this clonotype was seen a few times. The genes are TRBV4-1 and TRBJ1-2, with D hard to call. The CDR3 has 13 residues. Trimming stripped 4 bases from V and 7 bases from J, with 13 bases between. Germline CDR1 is MGHRA and CDR2 is YSYEKL. The DNA of the CDR3 is TGCGCCAGCAGCCGCGCGGGAGAAGGTGGCTACACCTTC. It translates to CASSRAGEGGYTF.

The CDR3 here is CASNKQGGTEAFF. In DNA form, the CDR3 reads TGTGCCAGTAACAAGCAGGGAGGCACTGAAGCTTTCTTT. The V gene is TRBV19, the J gene TRBJ1-1, with a weak D call TRBD1 (5 bases). The V and J ends lost 7 bases and 4 bases respectively, with 13 bases between them. Germline V gives CDR1 LNHDA, CDR2 SQIVND (reference sequence). This CDR3 comprises 13 residues.

The CDR3, as DNA: TGTGCCAGTAGCAACACAGGGGACTATGGCTACACCTTC. Its protein product is CASSNTGDYGYTF. The V call is TRBV19, the J call TRBJ1-2; the match to TRBD1 covers 7 bases. Germline V gene data show CDR1 as LNHDA and CDR2 as SQIVND (reference sequence). J lost 3 bases, V lost 6 bases, and 4 bases had no gene match. The CDR3 is 13 amino acids.

V gene TRBV20-1 combines with J gene TRBJ2-7, with 9 bases identical to TRBD2. Germline trimming cut 4 bases from V and 2 bases from J; bases unmatched to any gene: 12. CDR1 is DFQATT, CDR2 SNEGSKA, per germline (reference sequence). The CDR3 is made up of 16 amino acids. Here the CDR3 DNA reads TGCAGTGCTACCCTCCCGAGCGGGGGGTTCCCCTACGAGCAGTACTTC. It specifies CSATLPSGGFPYEQYF.

The chain has TRBV27 and TRBJ2-3; 16 bases match TRBD2. The J call may be mistaken, given a closer DNA end match to TRBJ2-1. The CDR3 is 15 amino acids. Germline-derived CDR1 and CDR2 are MNHEY and SMNVEV (reference sequence). CDR3 amino acids: CASSWGTSGRDEQFF. The DNA for the CDR3 is TGTGCCAGCAGTTGGGGGACTAGCGGGAGGGATGAGCAGTTCTTC.

This clonotype has only a few counts. The chain couples TRBV25-1 to TRBJ2-4, with 9 bases lining up with TRBD1. This CDR3 is built from 16 residues. The V gene end was trimmed by 4 bases and the J gene end by 3 bases; junction bases not matched to a gene: 7. The germline V gene has CDR1 MGHDK and CDR2 SYGVNS. The CDR3 DNA reads as TGTGCCAGCAGTGCATATACAGGGGGCGGCAAAAACATTCAGTACTTC. Encoded protein: CASSAYTGGGKNIQYF.

This clonotype has at least ten counts. The CDR3 reads CASFDGLKATYNEQFF. CDR3 sequence (DNA): TGTGCCAGCTTCGACGGCCTGAAAGCTACCTACAATGAGCAGTTCTTC. The chain couples TRBV2 to TRBJ2-1; the D is unclear. Looked up from germline, CDR1 is SNHLY and CDR2 is FYNNEI. This CDR3 has 16 amino acids. V was cut by 8 bases and J by 2 bases, with 19 bases left in between.

This clonotype was found many times. CDR3 sequence reads: CSASGLMNTEAFF. As DNA, the CDR3 is TGCAGTGCTTCGGGGCTGATGAACACTGAAGCTTTCTTT. This chain joins TRBV20-1 and TRBJ1-1; tentative D call: TRBD1 (5 bases). The CDR3 is made up of 13 amino acids. Trimming took off 5 bases at V and 0 bases at J, with 10 bases between the two ends. Germline V gene data show CDR1 as DFQATT and CDR2 as SNEGSKA (reference sequence).

About this clonotype: This may stem from a read error, because a much larger clone lies one nucleotide away. The V call is TRBV2, the J call TRBJ2-2, with D perhaps matching TRBD1 (6 bases). From germline, CDR1 is SNHLY and CDR2 FYNNEI. With 7 bases removed from V and 7 bases from J, the gap between germline ends came to 16 bases. CDR3 size: 14 residues. The CDR3 sequence: CASNPIRGIGELFF. The CDR3 coding sequence is TGTGCCAGCAACCCGATCAGGGGCATCGGGGAGCTGTTTTTT.

The sample holds a few counts of this clonotype. The genes are TRBV19 and TRBJ1-5, with a possible D match to TRBD1 (6 bases). V was trimmed by 6 bases and J by 4 bases, leaving 16 bases between them. CDR1 and CDR2 from the germline V gene are LNHDA and SQIVND (reference sequence). The CDR3 runs to 15 residues. CDR3 sequence: CASSITGTANQPQHF. The CDR3 DNA sequence: TGTGCCAGTAGCATAACAGGGACGGCAAATCAGCCCCAGCATTTT.

This clonotype was found many times. The chain employs TRBV2 and TRBJ2-5, with TRBD2 matching over 8 bases. CDR3 size: 12 residues. The germline V gene encodes CDR1 SNHLY and CDR2 FYNNEI. J lost 5 bases, V lost 8 bases, and 4 bases had no gene match. CDR3 protein: CASEAGEETQYF. CDR3 coding DNA: TGTGCCAGCGAAGCGGGAGAGGAGACCCAGTACTTC.

This chain joins TRBV6-1 and TRBJ1-5, with D tentatively TRBD1 (5 bases). Per the germline V gene, CDR1 is MNHNS and CDR2 is SASEGT. The CDR3 extends over 15 amino acids. V lost 10 bases and J 0 bases, leaving 16 bases between the germline ends. The CDR3 DNA follows: TGTGCCAACAGGAAGGAGCCGTATAGCAATCAGCCCCAGCATTTT. This codes for CANRKEPYSNQPQHF.

The sample holds many counts of this clonotype. V usage is TRBV5-1 and J usage is TRBJ2-1; 9 nucleotides match TRBD1. The CDR3 has 16 amino acids. CDR1 is SGHRS, CDR2 YFSETQ, per germline. The ends lost 0 bases at V and 3 bases at J; junction bases unmatched: 4. The CDR3 DNA reads as TGCGCCAGCAGCTTGGACAGGGGGCAGGTCTACAATGAGCAGTTCTTC. Amino acid sequence: CASSLDRGQVYNEQFF.

The sample holds a few counts of this clonotype. The V gene is TRBV5-6, the J gene TRBJ2-7; the D gene is possibly TRBD2 (5 bases). The CDR3 is 14 residues long. Trimming pared 1 base from V and 5 bases from J, leaving 13 bases between. CDR1 and CDR2 (germline): SGHDT, YYEEEE. In DNA, the CDR3 is TGTGCCAGCAGCTTGTTAACTAGTATCCACGAGCAGTACTTC. Its protein is CASSLLTSIHEQYF. Using reference TRBV5-6 and TRBJ2-7 for the parts outside the CDR3, the full variable domain is DAGVTQSPTHLIKTRGQQVTLRCSPKSGHDTVSWYQQALGQGPQFIFQYYEEEERQRGNFPDRFSGHQFPNYSSELNVNALLLGDSALYLCASSLLTSIHEQYFGPGTRLTVT.

This clonotype was observed many times. The rearrangement joins TRBV20-1 to TRBJ2-1, with 8 nucleotides matching TRBD2. The J segment lost 6 bases and the V segment lost 0 bases, leaving 7 bases of the junction unmatched. CDR3 length equals 15 residues. Germline V gene data show CDR1 as DFQATT and CDR2 as SNEGSKA (reference sequence). In nucleotides, the CDR3 is TGCAGTGCTAGAGATCCTAGACTAGCGTCCAATGAGCAGTTCTTC. Its protein is CSARDPRLASNEQFF.

This clonotype was seen a few times. The chain has TRBV28 and TRBJ2-7; tentative D call: TRBD1 (6 bases). V was clipped by 4 bases and J by 3 bases, with 22 bases between them. The CDR3 has 17 residues. The germline V gene encodes CDR1 MDHEN and CDR2 SYDVKM. CDR3 DNA sequence: TGTGCCAGCAGTTCCATACCGGGACACCTTGATTTCTACGAGCAGTACTTC. Translating gives CASSSIPGHLDFYEQYF.

This clonotype was recorded a few times. V gene TRBV5-1 combines with J gene TRBJ2-5; possible D gene TRBD2, 5 bases. The CDR3 has 14 residues. With 3 bases removed from V and 5 bases from J, the gap between germline ends came to 14 bases. CDR1 SGHRS and CDR2 YFSETQ come from the germline V gene. In nucleotides, the CDR3 is TGCGCCAGCAGCTCCGACTGGGCGGGCGAGACCCAGTACTTC. Amino acids: CASSSDWAGETQYF.

This clonotype was observed at least ten times. The chain carries TRBV6-2 or TRBV6-3 and TRBJ2-1; no clear D gene. The V and J ends lost 8 bases and 0 bases respectively, with 17 bases between them. CDR3 length: 16 amino acids. Germline V gene sequence: CDR1 MNHEY, CDR2 SVGEGT. CDR3 amino acids: CASFRVLPSSYNEQFF. As DNA, the CDR3 is TGTGCCAGCTTTAGAGTTTTACCGAGCTCCTACAATGAGCAGTTCTTC.

This clonotype was counted ten times or more. The V and J genes are TRBV28 and TRBJ1-5; tentatively, D is TRBD1 (5 bases). CDR1 and CDR2 (germline): MDHEN, SYDVKM. This CDR3 comprises 13 residues. The V gene lost 5 bases and the J gene lost 6 bases, with 11 bases spanning the gap. The CDR3 DNA reads as TGTGCCAGCAGTGGGAGGGGAAGTCAGCCCCAGCATTTT. Residues: CASSGRGSQPQHF.

In its sample, this clonotype was seen many times. The chain carries TRBV12-3 or TRBV12-4 and TRBJ2-1; D is tentatively TRBD1 or TRBD2 (5 bases each). Trimming removed 5 bases at V and 11 bases at J, with 19 bases between. The CDR3 is 14 amino acids. This CDR3 reads CASSKLSGTPKQFF. In DNA, the CDR3 is TGTGCCAGCAGTAAACTTTCCGGGACCCCAAAGCAGTTCTTC.

This clonotype has ten or more counts. This chain connects TRBV9 to TRBJ1-2; possibly TRBD1 for D (5 bases). Germline loops: CDR1 SGDLS, CDR2 YYNGEE. V lost 0 bases and J lost 3, with 9 bases in between. The CDR3 sequence is 14 residues long. CDR3 amino acids: CASSVDGTHYGYTF. For the CDR3, the DNA is TGTGCCAGCAGCGTAGACGGGACTCACTATGGCTACACCTTC.

This clonotype has just a few counts. The rearrangement joins TRBV28 to TRBJ2-1; TRBD2 matches at 7 bases. Germline CDR1 and CDR2: MDHEN and SYDVKM. The CDR3 has 16 residues. Losses at the gene ends were 5 bases for V and 5 bases for J; bases not matched to a gene: 12. CDR3 residues: CASSAGGSGLHNEQFF. The CDR3 DNA follows: TGTGCCAGCAGTGCCGGGGGGAGCGGGCTCCACAATGAGCAGTTCTTC.

The J gene is TRBJ2-3, the V gene TRBV7-8; D is perhaps TRBD1 (6 bases). Trimming took 1 base from V and 3 from J, leaving 8 bases between them. Looked up from germline, CDR1 is SGHVS and CDR2 is FQNEAQ. There are 14 residues in the CDR3. The CDR3 sequence: CASSLVQGTDTQYF. CDR3 bases: TGTGCCAGCAGCTTAGTACAGGGAACAGATACGCAGTATTTT.

The chain has TRBV20-1 and TRBJ2-1; TRBD1 is a possible D gene (6 bases). The germline V gene has CDR1 DFQATT and CDR2 SNEGSKA (reference sequence). The CDR3 extends over 16 amino acids. Trimming left V 4 bases short and J 0 bases short, with 16 bases between. Written as DNA, the CDR3 is TGCAGTGCTAAGGGATATCACAGGGCCTCCTACAATGAGCAGTTCTTC. This sequence encodes CSAKGYHRASYNEQFF.

This clonotype turned up a few times. The chain combines TRBV19 with TRBJ2-7; a possible D gene is TRBD2 (7 bases). This CDR3 is built from 15 residues. Germline CDR1 and CDR2: LNHDA and SQIVND (reference sequence). V gave up 7 bases and J gave up 3 bases, with 19 bases separating them. The CDR3 DNA reads TGTGCCAGTATGCAAAGGGGGGGGAGAGACTACGAGCAGTACTTC. It yields the protein CASMQRGGRDYEQYF.